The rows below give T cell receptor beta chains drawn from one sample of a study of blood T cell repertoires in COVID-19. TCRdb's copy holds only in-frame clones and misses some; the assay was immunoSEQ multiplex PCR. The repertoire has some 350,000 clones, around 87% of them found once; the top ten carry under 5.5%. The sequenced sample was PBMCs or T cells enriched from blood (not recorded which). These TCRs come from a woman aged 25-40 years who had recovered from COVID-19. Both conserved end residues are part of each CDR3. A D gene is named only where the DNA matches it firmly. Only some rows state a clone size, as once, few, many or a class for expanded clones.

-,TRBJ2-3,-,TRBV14,CASSSRDTGADTQYF,TGTGCCAGCAGCAGCCGGGACACAGGCGCAGATACGCAGTATTTT
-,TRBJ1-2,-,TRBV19,CASRTPPRPSYGYTF,TGTGCCAGTAGGACTCCCCCACGACCGAGCTATGGCTACACCTTC
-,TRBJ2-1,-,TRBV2,CASNTGGGASYNEQFF,TGTGCCAGCAACACAGGAGGGGGGGCTTCCTACAATGAGCAGTTCTTC
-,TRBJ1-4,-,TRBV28,CASSQDRDLNEKLFF,TGTGCCAGCAGTCAGGACCGGGACTTGAATGAAAAACTGTTTTTT
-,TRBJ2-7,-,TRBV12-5,CASGSPPGTSSYEQYF,TGTGCTAGTGGTTCGCCCCCCGGGACTTCCTCCTACGAGCAGTACTTC
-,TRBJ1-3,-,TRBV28,CASSLQTVHSGNTIYF,TGTGCCAGCAGTTTACAGACAGTCCACTCTGGAAACACCATATATTTT
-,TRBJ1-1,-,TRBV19,CASTYGRGKAFF,TGTGCCAGTACCTATGGGAGGGGTAAAGCTTTCTTT
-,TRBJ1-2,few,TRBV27,CASRYSYGYTF,TGTGCCAGCAGATACAGTTATGGCTACACCTTC
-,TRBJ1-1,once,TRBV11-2,CASRSLRDKGEAFF,TGTGCCAGCAGGTCATTGAGGGATAAGGGTGAAGCTTTCTTT
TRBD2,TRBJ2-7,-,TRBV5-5,CASSWTSGGIYEQYF,TGTGCCAGCAGCTGGACTAGCGGGGGGATTTACGAGCAGTACTTC